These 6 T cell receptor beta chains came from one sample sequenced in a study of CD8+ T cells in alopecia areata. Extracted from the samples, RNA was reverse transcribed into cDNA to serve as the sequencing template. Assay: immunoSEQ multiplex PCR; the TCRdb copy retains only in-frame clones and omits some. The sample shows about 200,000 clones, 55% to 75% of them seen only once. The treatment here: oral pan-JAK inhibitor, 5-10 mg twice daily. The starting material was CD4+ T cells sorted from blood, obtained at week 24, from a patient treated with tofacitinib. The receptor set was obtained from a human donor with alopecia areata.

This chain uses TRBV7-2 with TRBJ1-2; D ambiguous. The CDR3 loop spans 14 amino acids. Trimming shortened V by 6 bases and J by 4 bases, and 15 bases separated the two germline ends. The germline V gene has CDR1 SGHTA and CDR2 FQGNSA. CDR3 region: CASSQDGEPYGYTF. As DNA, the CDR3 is TGTGCCAGCAGTCAGGACGGGGAACCCTATGGCTACACCTTC.

This CDR3 reads CASSNLMMRGDLGNEQFF. The DNA for the CDR3 is TGCGCCAGCAGCAATCTAATGATGCGGGGGGATTTGGGCAATGAGCAGTTCTTC. The chain carries TRBV4-1 and TRBJ2-1, with 8 nucleotides matching TRBD2. This CDR3 is built from 18 residues. Germline CDR1 reads MGHRA; CDR2 reads YSYEKL. V trimming: 5 bases; J trimming: 6 bases; junction bases outside the gene matches: 18.

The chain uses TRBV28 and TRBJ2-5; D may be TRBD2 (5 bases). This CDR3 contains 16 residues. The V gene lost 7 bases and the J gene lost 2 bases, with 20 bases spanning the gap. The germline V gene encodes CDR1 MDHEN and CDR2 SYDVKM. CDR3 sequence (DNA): TGTGCCAGCACCAAGCCGGCCAAACCGGGACAAGAGACCCAGTACTTC. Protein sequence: CASTKPAKPGQETQYF.

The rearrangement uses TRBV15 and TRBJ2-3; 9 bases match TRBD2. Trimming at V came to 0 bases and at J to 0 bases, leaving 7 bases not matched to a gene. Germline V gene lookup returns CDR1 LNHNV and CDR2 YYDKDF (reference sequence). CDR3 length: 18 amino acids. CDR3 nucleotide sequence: TGTGCCACCAGCAGAGATGGGCTAGCGGGGCAAAGCACAGATACGCAGTATTTT. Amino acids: CATSRDGLAGQSTDTQYF.

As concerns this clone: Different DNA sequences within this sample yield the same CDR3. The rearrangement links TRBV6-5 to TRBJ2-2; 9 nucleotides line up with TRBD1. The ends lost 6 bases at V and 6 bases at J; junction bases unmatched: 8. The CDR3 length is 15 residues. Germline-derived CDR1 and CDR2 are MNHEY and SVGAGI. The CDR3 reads CASRPGQGPSGELFF. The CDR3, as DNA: TGTGCCAGCAGGCCAGGACAGGGGCCCTCCGGGGAGCTGTTTTTT.

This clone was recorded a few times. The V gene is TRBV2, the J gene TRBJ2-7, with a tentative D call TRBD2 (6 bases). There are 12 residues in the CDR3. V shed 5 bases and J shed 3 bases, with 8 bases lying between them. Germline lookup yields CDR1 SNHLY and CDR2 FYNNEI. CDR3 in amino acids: CASSRTNYEQYF. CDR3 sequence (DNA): TGTGCCAGCAGTCGGACTAACTACGAGCAGTACTTC.